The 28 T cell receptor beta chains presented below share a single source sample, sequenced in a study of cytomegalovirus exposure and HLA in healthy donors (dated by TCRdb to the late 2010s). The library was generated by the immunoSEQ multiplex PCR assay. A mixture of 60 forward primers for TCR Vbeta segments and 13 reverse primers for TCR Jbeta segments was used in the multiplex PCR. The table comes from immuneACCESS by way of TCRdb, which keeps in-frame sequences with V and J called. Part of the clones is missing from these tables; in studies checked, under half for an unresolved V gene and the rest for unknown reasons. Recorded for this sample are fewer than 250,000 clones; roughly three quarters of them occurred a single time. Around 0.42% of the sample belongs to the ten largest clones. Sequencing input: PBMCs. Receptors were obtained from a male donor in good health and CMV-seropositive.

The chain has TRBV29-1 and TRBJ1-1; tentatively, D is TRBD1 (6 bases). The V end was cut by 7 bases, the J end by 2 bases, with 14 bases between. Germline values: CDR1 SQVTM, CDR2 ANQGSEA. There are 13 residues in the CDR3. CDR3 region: CSASGTRNTEAFF. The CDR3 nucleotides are TGCAGCGCGTCAGGGACACGTAACACTGAAGCTTTCTTT.

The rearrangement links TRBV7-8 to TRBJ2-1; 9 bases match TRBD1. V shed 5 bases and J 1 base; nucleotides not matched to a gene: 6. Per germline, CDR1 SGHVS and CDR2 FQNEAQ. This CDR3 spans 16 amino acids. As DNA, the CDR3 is TGTGCCAGCAGCGTTCAAGGACAGGGGTCCTACAATGAGCAGTTCTTC. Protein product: CASSVQGQGSYNEQFF.

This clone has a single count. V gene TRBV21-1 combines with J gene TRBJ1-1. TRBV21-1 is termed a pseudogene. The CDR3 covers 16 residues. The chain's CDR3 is CASSKKVRKGGTEAFF. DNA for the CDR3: TGTGCCAGCAGCAAAAAAGTTCGGAAGGGAGGGACTGAAGCTTTCTTT.

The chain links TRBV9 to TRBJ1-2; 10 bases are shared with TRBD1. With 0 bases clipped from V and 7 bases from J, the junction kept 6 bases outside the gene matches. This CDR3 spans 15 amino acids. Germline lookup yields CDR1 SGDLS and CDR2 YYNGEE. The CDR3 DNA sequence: TGTGCCAGCAGCGTAGAGGGGGACAGGGGTATTGGCTACACCTTC. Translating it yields CASSVEGDRGIGYTF.

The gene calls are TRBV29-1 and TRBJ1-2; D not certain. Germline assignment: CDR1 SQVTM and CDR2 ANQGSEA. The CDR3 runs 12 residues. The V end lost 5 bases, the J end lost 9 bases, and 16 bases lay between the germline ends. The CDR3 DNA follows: TGCAGCGTTCGAAATTCTGAGGGAAGCTACACCTTC. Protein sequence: CSVRNSEGSYTF.

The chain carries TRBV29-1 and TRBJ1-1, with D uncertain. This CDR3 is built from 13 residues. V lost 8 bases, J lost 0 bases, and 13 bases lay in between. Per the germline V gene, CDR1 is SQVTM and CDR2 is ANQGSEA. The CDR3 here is CSSQTYLNTEAFF. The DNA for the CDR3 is TGCAGCTCTCAGACATACCTGAACACTGAAGCTTTCTTT.

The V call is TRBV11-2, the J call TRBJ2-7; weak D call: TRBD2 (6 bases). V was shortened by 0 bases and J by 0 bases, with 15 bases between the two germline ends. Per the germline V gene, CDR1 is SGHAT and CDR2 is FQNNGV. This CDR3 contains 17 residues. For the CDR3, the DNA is TGTGCCAGCAGCTTAGATACCGGGGGAGGCTTCTCCTACGAGCAGTACTTC. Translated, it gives CASSLDTGGGFSYEQYF.

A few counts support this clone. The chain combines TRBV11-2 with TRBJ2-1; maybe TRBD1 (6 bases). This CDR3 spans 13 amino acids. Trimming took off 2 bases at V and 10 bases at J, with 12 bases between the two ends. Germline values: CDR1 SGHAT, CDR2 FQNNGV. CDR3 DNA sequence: TGTGCCAGCAGCTTATATCGAAGGGGGGAGCAGTTCTTC. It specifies CASSLYRRGEQFF.

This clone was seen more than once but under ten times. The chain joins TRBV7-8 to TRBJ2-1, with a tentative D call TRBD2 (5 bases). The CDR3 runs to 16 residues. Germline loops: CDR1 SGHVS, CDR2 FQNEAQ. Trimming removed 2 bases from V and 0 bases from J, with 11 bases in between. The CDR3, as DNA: TGTGCCAGCAGCTTATCAACGGGGAGCTCCTACAATGAGCAGTTCTTC. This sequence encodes CASSLSTGSSYNEQFF.

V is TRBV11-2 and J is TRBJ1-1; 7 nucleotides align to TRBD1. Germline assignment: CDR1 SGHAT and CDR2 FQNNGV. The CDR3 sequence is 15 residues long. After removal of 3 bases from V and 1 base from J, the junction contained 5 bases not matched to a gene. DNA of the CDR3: TGTGCCAGCAGCTTGTCCCGGGACAGGAACACTGAAGCTTTCTTT. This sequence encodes CASSLSRDRNTEAFF.

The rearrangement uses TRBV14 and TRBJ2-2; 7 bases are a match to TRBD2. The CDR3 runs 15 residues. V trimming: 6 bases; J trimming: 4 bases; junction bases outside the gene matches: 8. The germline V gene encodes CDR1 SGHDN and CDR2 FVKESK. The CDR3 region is CASSPTGGSTGELFF. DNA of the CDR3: TGTGCCAGCAGTCCAACCGGGGGGAGCACCGGGGAGCTGTTTTTT.

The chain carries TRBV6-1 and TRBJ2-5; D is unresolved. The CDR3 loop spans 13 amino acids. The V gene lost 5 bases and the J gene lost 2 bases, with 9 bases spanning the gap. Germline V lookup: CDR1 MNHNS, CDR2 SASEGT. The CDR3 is CASSMVQQETQYF. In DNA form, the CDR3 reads TGTGCCAGCAGTATGGTACAACAAGAGACCCAGTACTTC.

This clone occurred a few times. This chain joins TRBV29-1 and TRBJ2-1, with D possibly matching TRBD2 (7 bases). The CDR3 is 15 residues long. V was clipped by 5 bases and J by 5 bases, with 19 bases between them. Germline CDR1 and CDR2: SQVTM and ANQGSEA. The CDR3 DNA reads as TGCAGCGTTCGCAGGGGCTCTAGCGGTAACAATGAGCAGTTCTTC. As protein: CSVRRGSSGNNEQFF.

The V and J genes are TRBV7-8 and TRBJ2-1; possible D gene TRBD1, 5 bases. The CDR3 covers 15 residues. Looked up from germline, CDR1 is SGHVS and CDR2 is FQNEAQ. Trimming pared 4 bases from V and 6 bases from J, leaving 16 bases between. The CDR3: CASSSRQSPSNEQFF. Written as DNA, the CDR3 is TGTGCCAGCAGCTCCAGACAGTCTCCATCCAATGAGCAGTTCTTC.

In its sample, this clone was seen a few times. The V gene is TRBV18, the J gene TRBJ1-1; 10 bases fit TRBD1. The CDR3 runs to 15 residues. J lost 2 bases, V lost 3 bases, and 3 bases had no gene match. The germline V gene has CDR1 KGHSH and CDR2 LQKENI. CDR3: CASSPGQGLNTEAFF. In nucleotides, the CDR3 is TGTGCCAGCTCACCGGGACAGGGGCTCAACACTGAAGCTTTCTTT.

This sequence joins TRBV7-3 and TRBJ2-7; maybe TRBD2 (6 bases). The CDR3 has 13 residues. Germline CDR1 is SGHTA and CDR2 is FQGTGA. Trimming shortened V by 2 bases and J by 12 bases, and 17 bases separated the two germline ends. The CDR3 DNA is TGTGCCAGCAGCTTAGTAATGACGGGGGACCGGTACTTC. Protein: CASSLVMTGDRYF. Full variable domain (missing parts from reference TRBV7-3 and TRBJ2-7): GAGVSQTPSNKVTEKGKYVELRCDPISGHTALYWYRQSLGQGPEFLIYFQGTGAADDSGLPNDRFFAVRPEGSVSTLKIQRTERGDSAVYLCASSLVMTGDRYFGPGTRLTVT.

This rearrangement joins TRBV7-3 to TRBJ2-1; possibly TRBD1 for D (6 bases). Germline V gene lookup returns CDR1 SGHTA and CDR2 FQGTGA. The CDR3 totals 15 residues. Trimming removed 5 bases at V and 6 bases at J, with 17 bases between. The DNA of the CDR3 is TGTGCCAGCAGCCCTCAACGCGACAGGATCAATGAGCAGTTCTTC. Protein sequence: CASSPQRDRINEQFF.

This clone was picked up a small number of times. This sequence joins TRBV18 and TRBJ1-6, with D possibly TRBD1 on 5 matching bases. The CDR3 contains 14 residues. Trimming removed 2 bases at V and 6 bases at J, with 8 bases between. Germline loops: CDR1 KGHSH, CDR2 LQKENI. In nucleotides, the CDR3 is TGTGCCAGCTCACCAAGCGGGGGTAATTCACCCCTCCACTTT. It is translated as CASSPSGGNSPLHF.

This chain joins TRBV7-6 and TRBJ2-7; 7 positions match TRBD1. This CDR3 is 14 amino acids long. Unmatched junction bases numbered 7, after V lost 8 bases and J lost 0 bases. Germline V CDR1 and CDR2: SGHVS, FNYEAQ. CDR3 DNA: TGTGCCAGCCAAGCCAGGGGGAGCTCCTACGAGCAGTACTTC. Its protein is CASQARGSSYEQYF.

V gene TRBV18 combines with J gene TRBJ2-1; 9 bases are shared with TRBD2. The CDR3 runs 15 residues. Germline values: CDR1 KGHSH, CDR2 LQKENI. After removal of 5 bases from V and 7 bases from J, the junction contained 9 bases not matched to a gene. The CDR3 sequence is CASSAREGPGNEQFF. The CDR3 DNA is TGTGCCAGCTCAGCGCGGGAGGGGCCTGGGAATGAGCAGTTCTTC.

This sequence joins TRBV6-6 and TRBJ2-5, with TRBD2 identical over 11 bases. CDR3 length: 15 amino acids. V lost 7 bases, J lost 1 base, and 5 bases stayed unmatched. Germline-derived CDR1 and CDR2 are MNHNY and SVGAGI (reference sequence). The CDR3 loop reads CASIPGTSGQETQYF. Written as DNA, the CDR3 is TGTGCCAGCATCCCCGGGACTAGCGGCCAAGAGACCCAGTACTTC.

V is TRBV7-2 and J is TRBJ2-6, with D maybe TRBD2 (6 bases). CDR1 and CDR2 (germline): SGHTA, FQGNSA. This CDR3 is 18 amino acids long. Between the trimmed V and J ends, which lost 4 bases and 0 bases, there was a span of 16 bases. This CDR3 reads CASSSRVGGNSGANVLTF. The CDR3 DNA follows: TGTGCCAGCAGCTCGCGGGTTGGGGGGAACTCTGGGGCCAACGTCCTGACTTTC. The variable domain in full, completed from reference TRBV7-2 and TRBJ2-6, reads GAGVSQSPSNKVTEKGKDVELRCDPISGHTALYWYRQSLGQGLEFLIYFQGNSAPDKSGLPSDRFSAERTGGSVSTLTIQRTQQEDSAVYLCASSSRVGGNSGANVLTFGAGSRLTVL.

DNA for the CDR3: TGCGCCAGCAGTATATCAGGGTACCATCAGGAGACCCAGTACTTC. Its protein is CASSISGYHQETQYF. The chain employs TRBV23-1 and TRBJ2-5, with a possible D match to TRBD1 (5 bases). TRBV23-1 is treated as an ORF (open reading frame) with a function not yet certain. The ends were cut back, 5 bases at V and 5 bases at J, with 18 bases in the middle. CDR3 size: 15 residues.

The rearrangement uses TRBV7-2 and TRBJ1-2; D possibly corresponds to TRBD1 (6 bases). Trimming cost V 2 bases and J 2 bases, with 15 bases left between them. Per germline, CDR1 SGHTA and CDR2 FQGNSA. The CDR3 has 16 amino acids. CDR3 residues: CASSLTPGATNYGYTF. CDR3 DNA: TGTGCCAGCAGCTTAACTCCAGGGGCTACCAACTATGGCTACACCTTC.

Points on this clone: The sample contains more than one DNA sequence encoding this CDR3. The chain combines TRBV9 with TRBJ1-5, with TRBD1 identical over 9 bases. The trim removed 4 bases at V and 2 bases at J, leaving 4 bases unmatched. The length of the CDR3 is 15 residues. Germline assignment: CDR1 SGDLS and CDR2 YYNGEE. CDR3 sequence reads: CASSLGQGRNQPQHF. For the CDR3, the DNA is TGTGCCAGCAGCCTGGGACAGGGTCGCAATCAGCCCCAGCATTTT.

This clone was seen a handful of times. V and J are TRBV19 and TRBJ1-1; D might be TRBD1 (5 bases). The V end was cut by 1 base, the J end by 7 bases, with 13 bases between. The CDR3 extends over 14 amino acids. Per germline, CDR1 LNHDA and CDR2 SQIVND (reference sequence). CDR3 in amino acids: CASSIAQPGGEAFF. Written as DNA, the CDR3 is TGTGCCAGTAGTATAGCCCAGCCCGGGGGTGAAGCTTTCTTT.

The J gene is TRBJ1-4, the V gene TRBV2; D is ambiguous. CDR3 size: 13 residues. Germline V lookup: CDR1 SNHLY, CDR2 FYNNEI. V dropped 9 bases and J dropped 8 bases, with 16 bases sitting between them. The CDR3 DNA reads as TGTGCCAGTCTACCGGGGTTCGGGGAAAAACTGTTTTTT. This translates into CASLPGFGEKLFF.

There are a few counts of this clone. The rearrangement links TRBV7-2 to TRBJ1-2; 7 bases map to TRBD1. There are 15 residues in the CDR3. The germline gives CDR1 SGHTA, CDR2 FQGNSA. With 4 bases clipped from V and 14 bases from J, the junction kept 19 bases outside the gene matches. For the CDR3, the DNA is TGTGCCAGCAGCTCCCGCCCGAATCCCGGGACAGTCATTACCTTC. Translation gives CASSSRPNPGTVITF.